This T cell receptor beta chain was observed in a study of T cells in Graves' hyperthyroidism and ophthalmopathy. Regarding the study as a whole: Most thyroid clonotypes expanded above 0.001 appeared in blood too. In simple terms, a model built on 13 V-J features told ophthalmopathy apart from stable hyperthyroidism.

Regions amplified from RNA transcripts were the TCR beta CDR3 regions. The HTBI primer set was used in a first-round RT-PCR of the TCR CDR3. TCRdb re-derived calls from the multiplex PCR reads in MiXCR, one entry per CDR3 protein. The sample has about 500,000 distinct CDR3 sequences; 17% are singletons. This clonotype showed up just a few times. Its antigen is unidentified. A junction boundary mismatches the germline segment, possibly from a read error. Germline values: CDR1 LGHNA, CDR2 YSLEER. The CDR3 spans 18 residues. Thyroid ultrasound and orbital computed tomography, with clinical symptoms and serum thyroxine and TRAb, informed diagnoses. Extraction of PBMCs used approximately 10 ml of fresh peripheral blood.

V is TRBV4-3 and J is TRBJ2-1, with D perhaps TRBD2 (5 bases). The clonotype originates from a woman aged 18-35 years with Graves' ophthalmopathy. The sequencing input was blood. The CDR3 region has the DNA TGCGCCAGCAGCCAAGATCTGAGGAACGGGATGGGCTACAATGAGCAGTCCTTC. As protein: CASSQDLRNGMGYNEQSF.